The clone carrying this T cell receptor beta chain was found many times. Its specificity is unknown. V was trimmed by 0 bases and J by 0 bases, leaving 8 bases between them. The CDR3 contains 15 residues. Germline lookup yields CDR1 MGHRA and CDR2 YSYEKL. Construction of the TCRbeta library involved unique molecular identifiers. TCRdb reprocessed the PCR reads with MiXCR, giving one entry per CDR3 protein. This table has 490,000 or so distinct CDR3 sequences, 8% to 11% appearing once. These data originate in a study of T-cell reconstitution after alpha-beta-depleted transplantation in children. General study results and limits: Surviving recipient T cells and thymic progenitors accounted for the high day-60 TCRbeta diversity observed in some patients.

The starting material was PBMCs, obtained before TCRalphabeta/CD19-depleted stem cell transplant. V usage is TRBV4-1 and J usage is TRBJ1-1; unclear D gene. This receptor was obtained from a child aged 2 to 15 with inherited bone marrow failure, due to receive a stem cell transplant. In DNA, the CDR3 is TGCGCCAGCAGCCAAGATACGAGCCTGAACACTGAAGCTTTCTTT. Protein product: CASSQDTSLNTEAFF.